What follows is one TCR beta chain and its context. This receptor's antigen is unknown. Base quality data are lacking; no much larger clone is found one base away. This record belongs to a study of somatic mutations in cytotoxic T cells in rheumatoid arthritis (TCRdb year 2017). About the full investigation: Right after diagnosis and prior to the start of any treatment, around 28 ml EDTA of peripheral blood was drawn from patients. Some T-cell populations stained with V beta antibodies were sorted by flow on a FACSAria II or Sony SH800 to nearly 100% purity, with sorted V beta1+ cells additionally subjected to TCRB sequencing. Whether expanded CD8+ T-cell clones in untreated, newly diagnosed rheumatoid arthritis carry somatic mutations was the study question, and clonality was characterized with TCRB deep sequencing. TCRB deep sequencing was performed for some 65 rheumatoid arthritis patients and 20 or so healthy controls. Patients and controls did not essentially differ in median age, which was nearly identical between the groups.

The investigation overall reported the following: It was unknown which antigens the expanded CD8+ clones targeted, and their absence from virus-specific databases did not exclude viral specificity. No adjustment for multiple comparisons was made for the slight TRBV07 underrepresentation in patients. In 8 out of 65 patients, more than 20% of CD8+ cells belonged to the largest CD8+ clone, while several identical CD8+ TCRB sequences were shared between blood and synovial fluid. CD8+ T-cell clonality did not differ significantly between rheumatoid arthritis patients and age-matched healthy controls. CD8+ clonality increased with age in patients (Spearman r ≈ 0.5) but not in healthy controls.

Flow cytometry confirmed the purity of CD4+ and CD8+ cells that had been isolated by positive magnetic bead selection on an AutoMACS. A TCR V beta antibody panel was used in flow cytometry to screen first for clonal expansions, which were then characterized by TCRB deep sequencing of sorted CD8+ fractions. Peripheral blood mononuclear cells were obtained using density gradient separation with Ficoll-Paque PLUS. DNA from CD4-enriched, CD8-enriched or PBMC samples was extracted using Nucleospin Tissue or Tissue XS kits and then quantified on a Qubit 2.0 fluorometer. Sequencing of TCRB CDR3 was done on genomic DNA with the immunoSEQ assay. Concerning the study's data processing: Published virus-specific TCRB sequences were compared with patient CD8+ clones larger than 1%, and only a few matches were found. Only productive TCRB rearrangements were included in the analyses. Clonality was calculated as a Shannon entropy-based productive clonality index, and a clone was defined by a unique TCRB CDR3 sequence. To calculate repertoire overlap between two samples, the template counts of each clone were considered relative to each sample's total templates. A correlation with a Spearman r of around 0.6 was found between V-gene usage by flow cytometry and V-gene usage by TCRB sequencing. Drawn from immuneACCESS, this table holds only the in-frame rearrangements with V and J called that TCRdb kept. Clones are partly lost; checked studies trace under half to an unresolved V gene and leave the rest unexplained. V, J and clone size were drawn from that table, and D and trimming were deduced from the DNA. The sample has about 16,000 clones on record, roughly three quarters of them singletons. The ten largest clonotypes hold 22% of the sample.

Deletion took 2 bases off V and 4 bases off J, with a span of 1 base between the germline ends. Including cysteine and phenylalanine, the CDR3 has 11 amino acids. The sequence is cut down to CDR3 DNA, 33 bases in frame from base 1. The germline V gene supplies CDR1 SNHLY and CDR2 FYNNEI. Here the chain combines TRBV2 and TRBJ2-3; no D segment can be confidently identified. The source material was CD8+ T cells sorted from blood. This TCR came from an adult with rheumatoid arthritis. The CDR3 protein sequence reads: CASSESDTQYF. In nucleotide form, the sequence is TGTGCCAGCAGTGAATCAGATACGCAGTATTTT.